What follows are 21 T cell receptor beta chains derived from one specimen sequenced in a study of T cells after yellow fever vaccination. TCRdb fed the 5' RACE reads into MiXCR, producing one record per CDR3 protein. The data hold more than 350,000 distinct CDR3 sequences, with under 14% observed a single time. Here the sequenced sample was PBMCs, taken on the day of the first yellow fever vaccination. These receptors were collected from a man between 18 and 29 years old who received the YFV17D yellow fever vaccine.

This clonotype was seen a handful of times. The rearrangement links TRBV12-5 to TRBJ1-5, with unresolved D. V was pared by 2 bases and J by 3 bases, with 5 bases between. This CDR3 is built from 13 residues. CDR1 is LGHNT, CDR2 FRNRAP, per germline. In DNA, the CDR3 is TGTGCTAGTGGTTTGTCTTCCAATCAGCCCCAGCATTTT. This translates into CASGLSSNQPQHF.

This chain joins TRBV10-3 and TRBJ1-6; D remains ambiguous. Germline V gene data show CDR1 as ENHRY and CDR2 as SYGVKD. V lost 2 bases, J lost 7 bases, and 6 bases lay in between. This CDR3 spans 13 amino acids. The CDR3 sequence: CAISEPTNSPLHF. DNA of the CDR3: TGTGCCATCAGTGAGCCCACCAATTCACCCCTCCACTTT.

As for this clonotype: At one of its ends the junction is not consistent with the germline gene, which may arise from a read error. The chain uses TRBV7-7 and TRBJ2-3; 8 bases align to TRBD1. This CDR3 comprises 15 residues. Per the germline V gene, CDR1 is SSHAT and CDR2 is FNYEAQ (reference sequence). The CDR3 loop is CASSSNTGGTDTQYF. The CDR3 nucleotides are TGTGCTAGCAGCTCGAACACAGGGGGAACAGATACGCAGTATTTT. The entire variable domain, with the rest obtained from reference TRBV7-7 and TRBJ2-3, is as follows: GAGVSQSPRYKVTKRGQDVTLRCDPISSHATLYWYQQALGQGPEFLTYFNYEAQPDKSGLPSDRFSAERPEGSISTLTIQRTEQRDSAMYRCASSSNTGGTDTQYFGPGTRLTVL.

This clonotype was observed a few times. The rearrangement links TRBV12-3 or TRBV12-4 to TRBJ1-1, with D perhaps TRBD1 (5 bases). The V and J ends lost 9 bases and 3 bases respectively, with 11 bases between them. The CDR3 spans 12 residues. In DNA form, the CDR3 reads TGTGCCAGTGCTGGGACCCACACTGAAGCTTTCTTT. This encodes CASAGTHTEAFF.

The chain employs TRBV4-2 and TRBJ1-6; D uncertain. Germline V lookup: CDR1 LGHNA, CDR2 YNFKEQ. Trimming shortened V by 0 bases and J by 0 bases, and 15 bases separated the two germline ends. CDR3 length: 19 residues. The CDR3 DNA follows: TGTGCCAGCAGCCAAGATTCCCCGATGGAGAGCTCCTATAATTCACCCCTCCACTTT. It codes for CASSQDSPMESSYNSPLHF.

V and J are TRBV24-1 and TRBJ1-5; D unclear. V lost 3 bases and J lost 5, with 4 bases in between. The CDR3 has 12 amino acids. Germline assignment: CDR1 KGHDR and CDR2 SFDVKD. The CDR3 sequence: CATSDPDQPQHF. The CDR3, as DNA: TGTGCCACCAGTGATCCCGATCAGCCCCAGCATTTT.

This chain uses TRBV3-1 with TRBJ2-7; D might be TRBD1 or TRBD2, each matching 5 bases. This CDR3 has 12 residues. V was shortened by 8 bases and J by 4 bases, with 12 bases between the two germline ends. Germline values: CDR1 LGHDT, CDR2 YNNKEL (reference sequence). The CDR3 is CASLGTAYEQYF. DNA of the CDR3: TGTGCCAGCCTTGGGACGGCTTACGAGCAGTACTTC.

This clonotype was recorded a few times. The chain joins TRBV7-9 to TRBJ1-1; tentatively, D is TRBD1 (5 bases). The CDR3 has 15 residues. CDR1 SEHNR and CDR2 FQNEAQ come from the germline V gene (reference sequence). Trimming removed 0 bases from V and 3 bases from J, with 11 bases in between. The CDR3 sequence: CASSLASGADTEAFF. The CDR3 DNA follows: TGTGCCAGCAGCTTAGCGTCTGGGGCTGACACTGAAGCTTTCTTT.

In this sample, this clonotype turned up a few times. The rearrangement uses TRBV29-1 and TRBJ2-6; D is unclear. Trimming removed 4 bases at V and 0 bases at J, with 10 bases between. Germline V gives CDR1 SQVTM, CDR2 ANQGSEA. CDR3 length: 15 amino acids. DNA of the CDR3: TGCAGCGTTGGGGTGGGTCTCTCTGGGGCCAACGTCCTGACTTTC. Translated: CSVGVGLSGANVLTF.

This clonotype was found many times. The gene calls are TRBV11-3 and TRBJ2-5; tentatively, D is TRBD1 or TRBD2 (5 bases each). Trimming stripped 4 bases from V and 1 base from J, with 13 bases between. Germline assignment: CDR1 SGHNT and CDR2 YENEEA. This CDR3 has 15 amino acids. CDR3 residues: CASSSLVGGQETQYF. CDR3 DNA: TGTGCCAGCAGCTCCCTTGTTGGGGGCCAAGAGACCCAGTACTTC.

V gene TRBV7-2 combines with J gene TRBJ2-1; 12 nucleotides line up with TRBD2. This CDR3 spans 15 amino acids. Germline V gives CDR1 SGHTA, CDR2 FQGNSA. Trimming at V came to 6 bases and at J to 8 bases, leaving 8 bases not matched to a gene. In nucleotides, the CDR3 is TGTGCCAGCAGACGTGGACTAGCGGGGTACGATGAGCAGTTCTTC. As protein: CASRRGLAGYDEQFF. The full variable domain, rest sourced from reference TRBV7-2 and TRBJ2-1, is GAGVSQSPSNKVTEKGKDVELRCDPISGHTALYWYRQSLGQGLEFLIYFQGNSAPDKSGLPSDRFSAERTGGSVSTLTIQRTQQEDSAVYLCASRRGLAGYDEQFFGPGTRLTVL.

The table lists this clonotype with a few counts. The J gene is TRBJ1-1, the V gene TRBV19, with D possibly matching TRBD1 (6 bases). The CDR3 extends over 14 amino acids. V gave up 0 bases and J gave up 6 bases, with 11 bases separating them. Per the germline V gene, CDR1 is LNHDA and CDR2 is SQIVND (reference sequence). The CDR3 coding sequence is TGTGCCAGTAGTATAGACCCCGGACAGTCTGAAGCTTTCTTT. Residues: CASSIDPGQSEAFF.

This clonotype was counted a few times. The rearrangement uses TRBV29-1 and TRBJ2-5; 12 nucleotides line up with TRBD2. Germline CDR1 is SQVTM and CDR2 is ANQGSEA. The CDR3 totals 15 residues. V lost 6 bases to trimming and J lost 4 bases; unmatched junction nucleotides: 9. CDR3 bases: TGCAGCGTACGGACTAGCGGGGTATCTCGAGAGACCCAGTACTTC. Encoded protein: CSVRTSGVSRETQYF.

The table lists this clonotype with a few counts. The DNA for the CDR3 is TGTGCCAGCAGCAGGACGGTCGGCACTGAAGCTTTCTTT. Translating gives CASSRTVGTEAFF. This chain connects TRBV12-3 or TRBV12-4 to TRBJ1-1; D is uncertain. With 6 bases removed from V and 4 bases from J, the gap between germline ends came to 12 bases. The CDR3 loop spans 13 amino acids.

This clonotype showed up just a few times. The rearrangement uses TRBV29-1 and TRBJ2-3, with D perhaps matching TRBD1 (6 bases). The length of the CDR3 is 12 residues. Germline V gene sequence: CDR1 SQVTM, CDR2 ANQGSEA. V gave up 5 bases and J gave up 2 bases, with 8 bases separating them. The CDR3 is CSVRDNTDTQYF. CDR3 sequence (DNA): TGCAGCGTTAGGGACAACACAGATACGCAGTATTTT.

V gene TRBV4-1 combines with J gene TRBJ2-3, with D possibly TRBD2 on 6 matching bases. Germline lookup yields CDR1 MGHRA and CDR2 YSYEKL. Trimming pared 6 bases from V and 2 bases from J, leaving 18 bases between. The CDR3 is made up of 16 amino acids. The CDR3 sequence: CASSRLVREFTDTQYF. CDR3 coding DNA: TGCGCCAGCAGTCGACTAGTCCGAGAATTCACAGATACGCAGTATTTT.

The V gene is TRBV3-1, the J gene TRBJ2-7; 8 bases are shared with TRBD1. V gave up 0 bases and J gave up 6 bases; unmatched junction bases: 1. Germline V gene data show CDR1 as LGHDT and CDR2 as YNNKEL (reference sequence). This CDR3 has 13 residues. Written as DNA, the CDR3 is TGTGCCAGCAGCCAAGATGACAGGGGCGAGCAGTACGTC. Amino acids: CASSQDDRGEQYV.

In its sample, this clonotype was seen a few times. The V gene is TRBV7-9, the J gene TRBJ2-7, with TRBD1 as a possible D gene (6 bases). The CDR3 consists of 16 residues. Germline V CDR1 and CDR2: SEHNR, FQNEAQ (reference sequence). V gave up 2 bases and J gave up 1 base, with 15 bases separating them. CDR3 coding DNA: TGTGCCAGCAGCTTAAACCCCAGACAGGTATCCTACGAGCAGTACTTC. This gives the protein CASSLNPRQVSYEQYF. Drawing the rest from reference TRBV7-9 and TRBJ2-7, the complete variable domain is DTGVSQNPRHKITKRGQNVTFRCDPISEHNRLYWYRQTLGQGPEFLTYFQNEAQLEKSRLLSDRFSAERPKGSFSTLEIQRTEQGDSAMYLCASSLNPRQVSYEQYFGPGTRLTVT.

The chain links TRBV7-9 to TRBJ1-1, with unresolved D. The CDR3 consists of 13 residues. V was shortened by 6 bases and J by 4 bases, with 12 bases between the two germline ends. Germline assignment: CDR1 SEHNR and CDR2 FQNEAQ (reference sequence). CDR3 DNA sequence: TGTGCCAGCAGAAGGGCCACGGGCACTGAAGCTTTCTTT. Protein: CASRRATGTEAFF.

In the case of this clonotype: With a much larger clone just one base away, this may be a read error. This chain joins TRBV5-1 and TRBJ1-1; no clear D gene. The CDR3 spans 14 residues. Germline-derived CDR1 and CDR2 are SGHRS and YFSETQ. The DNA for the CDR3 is TGCGACAGCAGCTTGGTGGCGGGGTCCACTGAAGCTTTCTTT. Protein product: CDSSLVAGSTEAFF. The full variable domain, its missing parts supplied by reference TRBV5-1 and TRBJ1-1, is KAGVTQTPRYLIKTRGQQVTLSCSPISGHRSVSWYQQTPGQGLQFLFEYFSETQRNKGNFPGRFSGRQFSNSRSEMNVSTLELGDSALYLCDSSLVAGSTEAFFGQGTRLTVV.

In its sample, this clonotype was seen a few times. The CDR3 DNA sequence: TGCGCCAGCTTCTTTACGACAGGGCAAGGGAATACGCAGTATTTT. Amino acids: CASFFTTGQGNTQYF. The V call is TRBV5-1, the J call TRBJ2-3, with 7 bases that match TRBD1. The CDR3 consists of 15 residues. Germline V CDR1 and CDR2: SGHRS, YFSETQ. V trimming: 7 bases; J trimming: 7 bases; junction bases outside the gene matches: 15.